These 2 T cell receptor beta chains were sequenced from one sample in a study of OX40 agonist ivuxolimab in advanced cancers. Method: immunoSEQ multiplex PCR; TCRdb's copy keeps in-frame clones and lacks some. The sample consists of tens of thousands of clones, less than 95% of them appearing once. This material consisted of CD4+ or CD8+ T cells sorted from blood, taken in a trial of the OX40 agonist ivuxolimab. The receptors shown here come from an adult with an advanced solid tumor such as melanoma, head and neck, liver or kidney cancer.

This chain links TRBV27 with TRBJ2-7, with TRBD1 matching 7 bases. CDR1 is MNHEY and CDR2 is SMNVEV in the germline V gene (reference sequence). This CDR3 contains 12 residues. With 6 bases clipped from V and 7 bases from J, the junction kept 6 bases outside the gene matches. CDR3 bases: TGTGCCAGCAGGCAGGGGGACATGGAGCAGTACGTC. This gives the protein CASRQGDMEQYV.

V and J are TRBV7-8 and TRBJ2-5; D is unclear. The CDR3 length is 14 residues. Per germline, CDR1 SGHVS and CDR2 FQNEAQ. V dropped 1 base and J dropped 2 bases, with 8 bases sitting between them. CDR3 sequence (DNA): TGTGCCAGCAGCTTAGGGGCAGTACAAGAGACCCAGTACTTC. This translates into CASSLGAVQETQYF.